Below, 24 T cell receptor beta chains from the same sample are listed, as sequenced in a study of blood T cell repertoires in COVID-19 (dated by TCRdb to 2019 to 2021). Libraries were constructed by the immunoSEQ multiplex PCR assay. In TCRdb, the immuneACCESS table is reduced to in-frame sequences with V and J assigned. These tables do not hold every clone; where another copy was compared, an unresolved V gene accounts for under half, and the others remain unexplained. The sample profile shows around 70,000 clones; more than 65% of them were found once. The ten biggest clones cover about 10% of the sample. The sample was peripheral blood. Receptors were obtained from a woman in her forties or fifties with acute or convalescent COVID-19.

The rearrangement joins TRBV5-1 to TRBJ2-3, with a weak D call TRBD2 (6 bases). Germline V gives CDR1 SGHRS, CDR2 YFSETQ. V shed 4 bases and J shed 3 bases, with 15 bases lying between them. The CDR3 consists of 15 residues. CDR3 amino acids: CASSPTGESTDTQYF. CDR3 nucleotides: TGCGCCAGCAGCCCGACGGGGGAATCGACAGATACGCAGTATTTT.

This chain links TRBV2 with TRBJ1-1; D might be TRBD1 (6 bases). Germline lookup yields CDR1 SNHLY and CDR2 FYNNEI. Trimming pared 5 bases from V and 2 bases from J, leaving 9 bases between. CDR3 length equals 13 residues. The CDR3 region is CASSRQANTEAFF. CDR3 DNA: TGTGCCAGCAGTAGACAGGCCAACACTGAAGCTTTCTTT.

The chain joins TRBV14 to TRBJ2-5; no definite D call. Trimming cost V 1 base and J 5 bases, with 5 bases left between them. The V gene's germline CDR1 is SGHDN and CDR2 FVKESK. The CDR3 runs 12 residues. CDR3 amino acids: CASSQVRETQYF. The CDR3 DNA sequence: TGTGCCAGCAGCCAAGTCCGTGAGACCCAGTACTTC.

V and J are TRBV7-9 and TRBJ1-1; D may be TRBD1 (5 bases). From germline, CDR1 is SEHNR and CDR2 FQNEAQ (reference sequence). V lost 3 bases to trimming and J lost 4 bases, with 12 bases between them. There are 14 residues in the CDR3. The CDR3 DNA reads as TGTGCCAGCAGCTTGTCAGGGCTCGGCACTGAAGCTTTCTTT. This gives the protein CASSLSGLGTEAFF.

By share of the sample, this clone is medium-sized (0.01 to 0.1%). The junction departs from germline at one end; a sequencing error may be responsible. The gene calls are TRBV6-1 and TRBJ2-1, with TRBD2 as a possible D gene (5 bases). The CDR3 consists of 14 residues. From germline, CDR1 is MNHNS and CDR2 SASEGT. The chain's CDR3 is CASREGPLSGMVFF. The CDR3, as DNA: TGTGCCAGCAGAGAAGGGCCCCTTTCGGGGATGGTATTCTTC.

This clone was seen only once. V is TRBV24-1 and J is TRBJ2-7; 7 nucleotides match TRBD1. Trimming took 9 bases from V and 2 from J; bases not matched to a gene: 9. This CDR3 comprises 14 residues. Germline V gene data show CDR1 as KGHDR and CDR2 as SFDVKD. The chain's CDR3 is CATLLGGETYEQYF. CDR3 bases: TGTGCCACCTTGTTAGGGGGCGAGACCTACGAGCAGTACTTC.

V usage is TRBV14 and J usage is TRBJ2-1; perhaps TRBD2 as D (6 bases). Between the trimmed V and J ends, which lost 4 bases and 4 bases, there was a span of 20 bases. The CDR3 runs 17 residues. Germline values: CDR1 SGHDN, CDR2 FVKESK. For the CDR3, the DNA is TGTGCCAGCAGCCGAGAACGTTGGGTGGCGGGATACAATGAGCAGTTCTTC. It translates to CASSRERWVAGYNEQFF.

The gene calls are TRBV6-5 and TRBJ1-1; D unclear. V lost 5 bases and J lost 0, with 7 bases in between. Germline lookup yields CDR1 MNHEY and CDR2 SVGAGI. The length of the CDR3 is 13 residues. The CDR3: CASSSELNTEAFF. CDR3 nucleotide sequence: TGTGCCAGCAGTAGCGAATTGAACACTGAAGCTTTCTTT.

J is TRBJ1-2 and V is TRBV28, with D maybe TRBD1 (6 bases). The CDR3 totals 16 residues. Trimming removed 3 bases at V and 2 bases at J, with 16 bases between. Germline CDR1 MDHEN, CDR2 SYDVKM. The CDR3 protein is CASSFGQGILNYGYTF. The DNA for the CDR3 is TGTGCCAGCAGTTTTGGTCAGGGGATCTTAAACTATGGCTACACCTTC.

The J gene is TRBJ1-5, the V gene TRBV19; possibly TRBD1 for D (5 bases). From germline, CDR1 is LNHDA and CDR2 SQIVND (reference sequence). CDR3 size: 14 residues. V gave up 8 bases and J gave up 6 bases, with 17 bases separating them. CDR3 in amino acids: CASGTSEVTQPQHF. In DNA, the CDR3 is TGTGCCAGTGGGACTTCGGAGGTAACTCAGCCCCAGCATTTT.

The V gene is TRBV5-1, the J gene TRBJ1-1; D is perhaps TRBD1 (6 bases). Germline-derived CDR1 and CDR2 are SGHRS and YFSETQ. V lost 0 bases and J lost 1, with 16 bases in between. CDR3 length: 17 amino acids. The CDR3 sequence is CASSLERFWGQNTEAFF. The CDR3 nucleotides read TGCGCCAGCAGCTTGGAGCGTTTTTGGGGACAGAACACTGAAGCTTTCTTT. Combining the CDR3 with reference TRBV5-1 and TRBJ1-1 gives the whole variable domain KAGVTQTPRYLIKTRGQQVTLSCSPISGHRSVSWYQQTPGQGLQFLFEYFSETQRNKGNFPGRFSGRQFSNSRSEMNVSTLELGDSALYLCASSLERFWGQNTEAFFGQGTRLTVV.

The chain links TRBV7-2 to TRBJ2-1, with 10 bases matching TRBD2. CDR3 length: 15 amino acids. Germline values: CDR1 SGHTA, CDR2 FQGNSA. Germline trimming cut 7 bases from V and 10 bases from J; bases unmatched to any gene: 13. The CDR3 here is CASTPSSGGAGEQFF. The CDR3 nucleotides are TGTGCCAGCACCCCGTCTAGCGGGGGAGCCGGGGAGCAGTTCTTC. Full variable domain (missing parts from reference TRBV7-2 and TRBJ2-1): GAGVSQSPSNKVTEKGKDVELRCDPISGHTALYWYRQSLGQGLEFLIYFQGNSAPDKSGLPSDRFSAERTGGSVSTLTIQRTQQEDSAVYLCASTPSSGGAGEQFFGPGTRLTVL.

The chain uses TRBV18 and TRBJ2-1; the match to TRBD2 covers 9 bases. Germline values: CDR1 KGHSH, CDR2 LQKENI. V was pared by 6 bases and J by 0 bases, with 3 bases of the junction left unmatched. The CDR3 consists of 15 residues. The CDR3: CASSRGGVSYNEQFF. The DNA of the CDR3 is TGTGCCAGCTCGCGGGGGGGGGTCTCCTACAATGAGCAGTTCTTC.

This rearrangement joins TRBV6-5 to TRBJ1-1; possible D gene TRBD1, 6 bases. The CDR3 covers 13 residues. V gave up 2 bases and J gave up 8 bases, with 12 bases separating them. Germline CDR1 and CDR2: MNHEY and SVGAGI. The chain's CDR3 is CASSYAGTSEAFF. The DNA of the CDR3 is TGTGCCAGCAGTTACGCCGGGACATCGGAAGCTTTCTTT.

CDR3 nucleotide sequence: TGCGCCAGCAGCGCTCAGGGGATGTCCGGGGAGCTGTTTTTT. This codes for CASSAQGMSGELFF. The chain is built from TRBV5-1 and TRBJ2-2, with D possibly being TRBD1 (6 bases). The germline V and J ends were trimmed by 4 bases and 6 bases, with 13 bases remaining between them. Germline CDR1 SGHRS, CDR2 YFSETQ. This CDR3 contains 14 residues.

The V call is TRBV6-5, the J call TRBJ1-6; D uncertain. The germline V and J ends were trimmed by 0 bases and 8 bases, with 11 bases remaining between them. CDR3 size: 15 residues. CDR1 MNHEY and CDR2 SVGAGI come from the germline V gene. CDR3: CASSYSSWRDSPLHF. In DNA form, the CDR3 reads TGTGCCAGCAGTTACTCAAGTTGGAGGGATTCACCCCTCCACTTT.

The chain employs TRBV6-2 or TRBV6-3 and TRBJ2-3; D unclear. CDR1 MNHEY and CDR2 SVGEGT come from the germline V gene. CDR3 size: 14 residues. V was pared by 3 bases and J by 6 bases, with 13 bases between. CDR3 loop: CASSYTSTRDTQYF. CDR3 nucleotide sequence: TGTGCCAGCAGTTATACATCGACGAGGGATACGCAGTATTTT.

V is TRBV27 and J is TRBJ2-2; no clear D gene. V lost 5 bases to trimming and J lost 2 bases, with 6 bases between them. CDR3 length equals 13 residues. Germline CDR1 and CDR2: MNHEY and SMNVEV (reference sequence). CDR3 nucleotide sequence: TGTGCCAGCAGTCCGAGAAACACCGGGGAGCTGTTTTTT. It codes for CASSPRNTGELFF.

The gene calls are TRBV6-5 and TRBJ2-7, with D maybe TRBD2 (6 bases). Germline CDR1 MNHEY, CDR2 SVGAGI. CDR3 length: 13 residues. Trimming stripped 9 bases from V and 5 bases from J, with 17 bases between. CDR3 in amino acids: CASSSGRAHEQYF. The CDR3 nucleotides read TGTGCCAGTAGTAGCGGAAGGGCCCACGAGCAGTACTTC.

The V call is TRBV5-8, the J call TRBJ1-6; D uncertain. CDR3 size: 13 residues. The germline CDR1 and CDR2 sequences are SGHTS and YDEGEE. V was pared by 7 bases and J by 10 bases, with 15 bases between. This CDR3 reads CASATLPGSPLHF. CDR3 sequence (DNA): TGTGCCAGCGCAACTCTTCCCGGGTCACCCCTCCACTTT.

The chain employs TRBV6-5 and TRBJ1-6; D is ambiguous. From germline, CDR1 is MNHEY and CDR2 SVGAGI. The V end was cut by 6 bases, the J end by 6 bases, with 12 bases between. The CDR3 has 14 amino acids. The CDR3 reads CASSPLRPNSPLHF. The CDR3 coding sequence is TGTGCCAGCAGCCCACTCCGCCCTAATTCACCCCTCCACTTT.

The chain has TRBV24-1 and TRBJ2-3; D may be TRBD1 (6 bases). The V end lost 4 bases, the J end lost 1 base, and 11 bases lay between the germline ends. CDR1 and CDR2 from the germline V gene are KGHDR and SFDVKD. This CDR3 contains 15 residues. CDR3 sequence reads: CATSDQGKGTDTQYF. The CDR3 DNA follows: TGTGCCACCAGTGACCAGGGGAAAGGCACAGATACGCAGTATTTT.

The chain is built from TRBV4-2 and TRBJ1-5, with D possibly TRBD1 on 6 matching bases. Germline CDR1 and CDR2: LGHNA and YNFKEQ. Deletions cut 1 base from V and 0 bases from J, with 10 bases between. CDR3 length: 16 amino acids. The CDR3 nucleotides are TGTGCCAGCAGCCAAGTGGGGGCCTCTAGCAATCAGCCCCAGCATTTT. This encodes CASSQVGASSNQPQHF.

This chain connects TRBV29-1 to TRBJ2-3; 7 bases align to TRBD2. Germline V lookup: CDR1 SQVTM, CDR2 ANQGSEA. This CDR3 spans 14 amino acids. V lost 3 bases, J lost 1 base, and 4 bases stayed unmatched. The CDR3 is CSVEGGRGTDTQYF. CDR3 DNA sequence: TGCAGCGTTGAGGGGGGGAGAGGCACAGATACGCAGTATTTT.